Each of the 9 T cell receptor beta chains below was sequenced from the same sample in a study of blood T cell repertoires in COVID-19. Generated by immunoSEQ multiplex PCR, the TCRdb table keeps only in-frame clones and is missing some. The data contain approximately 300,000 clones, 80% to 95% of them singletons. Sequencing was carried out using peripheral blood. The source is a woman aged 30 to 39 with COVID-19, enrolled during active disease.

CDR3 amino acids: CASNAPSSYNEQFF. CDR3 coding DNA: TGCGCCAGCAACGCCCCGAGCTCCTACAATGAGCAGTTCTTC. The J gene is TRBJ2-1, the V gene TRBV5-1; no firm D call. The CDR3 has 14 residues. The ends were cut back, 6 bases at V and 0 bases at J, with 10 bases in the middle. From germline, CDR1 is SGHRS and CDR2 YFSETQ.

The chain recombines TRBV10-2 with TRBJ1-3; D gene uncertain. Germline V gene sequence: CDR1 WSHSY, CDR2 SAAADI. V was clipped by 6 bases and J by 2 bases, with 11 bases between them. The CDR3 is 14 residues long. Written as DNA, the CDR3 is TGCGCCAGCAGAGATCGAGGCCCTGGAAACACCATATATTTT. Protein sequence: CASRDRGPGNTIYF.

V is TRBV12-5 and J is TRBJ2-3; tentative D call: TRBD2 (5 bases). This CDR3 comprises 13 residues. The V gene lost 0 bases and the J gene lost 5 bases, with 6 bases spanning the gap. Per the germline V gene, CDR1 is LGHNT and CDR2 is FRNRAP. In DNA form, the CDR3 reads TGTGCTAGTGGTTTGGTTGCGGGAGATACGCAGTATTTT. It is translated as CASGLVAGDTQYF.

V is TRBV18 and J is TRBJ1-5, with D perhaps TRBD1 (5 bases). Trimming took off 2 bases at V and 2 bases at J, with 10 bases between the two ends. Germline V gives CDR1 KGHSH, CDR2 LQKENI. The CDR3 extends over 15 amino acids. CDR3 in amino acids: CASSPGREGNQPQHF. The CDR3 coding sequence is TGTGCCAGCTCACCAGGCAGGGAAGGCAATCAGCCCCAGCATTTT. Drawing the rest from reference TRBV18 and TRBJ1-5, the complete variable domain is NAGVMQNPRHLVRRRGQEARLRCSPMKGHSHVYWYRQLPEEGLKFMVYLQKENIIDESGMPKERFSAEFPKEGPSILRIQQVVRGDSAAYFCASSPGREGNQPQHFGDGTRLSIL.

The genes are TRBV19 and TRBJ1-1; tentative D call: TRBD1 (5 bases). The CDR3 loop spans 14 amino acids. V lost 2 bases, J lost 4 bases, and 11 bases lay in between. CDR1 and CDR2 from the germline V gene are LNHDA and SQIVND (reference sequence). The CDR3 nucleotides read TGTGCCAGTAGTATATCTTCGGGGGGCACTGAAGCTTTCTTT. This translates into CASSISSGGTEAFF.

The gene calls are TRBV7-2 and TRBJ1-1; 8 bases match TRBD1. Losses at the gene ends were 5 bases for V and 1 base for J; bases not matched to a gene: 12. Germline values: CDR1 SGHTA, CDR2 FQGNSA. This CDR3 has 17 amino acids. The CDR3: CASSRTQGAGWNTEAFF. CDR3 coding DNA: TGTGCCAGCAGCCGCACTCAGGGGGCGGGCTGGAACACTGAAGCTTTCTTT.

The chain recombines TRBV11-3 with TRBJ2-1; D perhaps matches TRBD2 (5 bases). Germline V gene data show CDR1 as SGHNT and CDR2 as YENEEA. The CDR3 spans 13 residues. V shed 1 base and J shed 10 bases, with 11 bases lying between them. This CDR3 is CASSLVLRGEQFF. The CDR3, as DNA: TGTGCCAGCAGCTTAGTTCTCCGGGGAGAGCAGTTCTTC.

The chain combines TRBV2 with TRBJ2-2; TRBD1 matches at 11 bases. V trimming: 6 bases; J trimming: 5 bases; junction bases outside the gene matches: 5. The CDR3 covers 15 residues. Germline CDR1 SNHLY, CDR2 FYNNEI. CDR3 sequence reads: CASRKGTGGTGELFF. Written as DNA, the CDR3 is TGTGCCAGCAGGAAGGGGACAGGGGGAACCGGGGAGCTGTTTTTT. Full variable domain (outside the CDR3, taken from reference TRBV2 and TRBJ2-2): EPEVTQTPSHQVTQMGQEVILRCVPISNHLYFYWYRQILGQKVEFLVSFYNNEISEKSEIFDDQFSVERPDGSNFTLKIRSTKLEDSAMYFCASRKGTGGTGELFFGEGSRLTVL.

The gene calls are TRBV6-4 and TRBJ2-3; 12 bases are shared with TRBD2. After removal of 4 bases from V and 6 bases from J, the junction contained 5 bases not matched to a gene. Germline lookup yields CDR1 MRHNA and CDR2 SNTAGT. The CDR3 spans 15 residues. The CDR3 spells CASSVTSGSKDTQYF. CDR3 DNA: TGTGCCAGCAGTGTGACTAGCGGGAGTAAGGATACGCAGTATTTT.